This entry is about one T cell receptor (beta chain). This specimen belongs to a study of blood T cell repertoires in COVID-19. Study overall: The analysed material was cDNA or gDNA that came from T cells, B-cell-depleted T cells, or PBMCs.

From germline, CDR1 is MDHEN and CDR2 SYDVKM. Trimming pared 7 bases from V and 1 base from J, leaving 17 bases between. The CDR3 runs 16 residues. Data came from immunoSEQ multiplex PCR; TCRdb stores just in-frame clones and leaves some out. The table records under 15,000 clones, 73% of them present only once. The sample was peripheral blood. This rearrangement joins TRBV28 to TRBJ1-5, with a possible D match to TRBD1 (6 bases). This TCR was recovered from a human donor in a cohort sampled during active COVID-19. This CDR3 reads CASTLHRVVSNQPQHF. CDR3 sequence (DNA): TGTGCCAGCACCCTTCACAGGGTAGTAAGCAATCAGCCCCAGCATTTT.